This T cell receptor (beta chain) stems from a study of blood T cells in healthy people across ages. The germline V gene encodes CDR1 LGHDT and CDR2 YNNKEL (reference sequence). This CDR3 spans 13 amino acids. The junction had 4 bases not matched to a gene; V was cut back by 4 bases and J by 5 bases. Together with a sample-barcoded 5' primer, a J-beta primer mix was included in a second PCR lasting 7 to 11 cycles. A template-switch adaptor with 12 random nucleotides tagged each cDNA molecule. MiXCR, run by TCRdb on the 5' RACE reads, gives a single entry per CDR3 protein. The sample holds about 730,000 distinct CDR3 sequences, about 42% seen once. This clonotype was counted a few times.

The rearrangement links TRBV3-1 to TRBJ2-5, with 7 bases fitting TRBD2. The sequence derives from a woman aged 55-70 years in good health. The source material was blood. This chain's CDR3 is CASSPGLVETQYF. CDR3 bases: TGTGCCAGCAGCCCCGGACTAGTGGAGACCCAGTACTTC.